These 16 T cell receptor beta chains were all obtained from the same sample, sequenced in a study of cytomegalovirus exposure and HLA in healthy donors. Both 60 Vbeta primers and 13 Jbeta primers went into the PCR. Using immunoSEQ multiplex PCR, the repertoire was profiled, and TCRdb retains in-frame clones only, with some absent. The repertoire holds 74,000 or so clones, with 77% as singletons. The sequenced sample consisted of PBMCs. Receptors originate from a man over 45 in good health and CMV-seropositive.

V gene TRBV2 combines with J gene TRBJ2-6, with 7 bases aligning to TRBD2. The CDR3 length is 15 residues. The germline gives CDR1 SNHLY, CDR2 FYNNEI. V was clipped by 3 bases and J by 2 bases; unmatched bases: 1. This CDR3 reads CASSEGGAGANVLTF. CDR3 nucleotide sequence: TGTGCCAGCAGTGAGGGAGGGGCTGGGGCCAACGTCCTGACTTTC.

The CDR3 sequence: CASSFVAGALNEQFF. Here the CDR3 DNA reads TGTGCCAGCAGCTTTGTAGCGGGAGCTCTCAATGAGCAGTTCTTC. The chain carries TRBV7-6 and TRBJ2-1; 9 nucleotides align to TRBD2. Germline CDR1 SGHVS, CDR2 FNYEAQ. The CDR3 totals 15 residues. V dropped 3 bases and J dropped 6; count of bases not matched to a gene: 6.

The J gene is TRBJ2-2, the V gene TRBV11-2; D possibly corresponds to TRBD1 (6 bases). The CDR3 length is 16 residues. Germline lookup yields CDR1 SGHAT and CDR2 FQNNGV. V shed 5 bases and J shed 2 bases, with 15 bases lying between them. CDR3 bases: TGTGCCAGCAGCCCGCAGGGGTCCCTCAACACCGGGGAGCTGTTTTTT. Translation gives CASSPQGSLNTGELFF. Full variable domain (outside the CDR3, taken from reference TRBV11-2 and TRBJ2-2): EAGVAQSPRYKIIEKRQSVAFWCNPISGHATLYWYQQILGQGPKLLIQFQNNGVVDDSQLPKDRFSAERLKGVDSTLKIQPAKLEDSAVYLCASSPQGSLNTGELFFGEGSRLTVL.

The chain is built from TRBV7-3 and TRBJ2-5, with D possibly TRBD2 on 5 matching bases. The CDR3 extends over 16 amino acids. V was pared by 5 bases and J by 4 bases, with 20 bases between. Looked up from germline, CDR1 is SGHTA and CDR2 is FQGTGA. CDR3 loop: CASSPSSDEGRETQYF. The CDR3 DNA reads TGTGCCAGCAGCCCCTCCAGCGATGAGGGTCGAGAGACCCAGTACTTC.

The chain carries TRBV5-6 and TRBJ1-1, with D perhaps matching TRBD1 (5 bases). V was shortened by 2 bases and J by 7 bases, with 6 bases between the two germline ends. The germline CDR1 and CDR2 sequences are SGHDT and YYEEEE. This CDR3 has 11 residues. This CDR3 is CASSFDSEAFF. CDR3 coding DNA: TGTGCCAGCAGCTTCGACAGTGAAGCTTTCTTT.

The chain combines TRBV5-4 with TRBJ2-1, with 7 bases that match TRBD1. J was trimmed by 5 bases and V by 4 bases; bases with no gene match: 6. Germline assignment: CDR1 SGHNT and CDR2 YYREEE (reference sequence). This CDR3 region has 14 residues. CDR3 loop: CASSGTDPHNEQFF. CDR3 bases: TGTGCCAGCAGCGGGACAGACCCCCACAATGAGCAGTTCTTC.

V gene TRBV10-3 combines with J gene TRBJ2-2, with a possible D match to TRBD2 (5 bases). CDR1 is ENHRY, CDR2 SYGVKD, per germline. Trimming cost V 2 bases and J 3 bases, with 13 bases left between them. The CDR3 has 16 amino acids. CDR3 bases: TGTGCCATCAGTGAGATGCGAGGGCCGGACACCGGGGAGCTGTTTTTT. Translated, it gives CAISEMRGPDTGELFF.

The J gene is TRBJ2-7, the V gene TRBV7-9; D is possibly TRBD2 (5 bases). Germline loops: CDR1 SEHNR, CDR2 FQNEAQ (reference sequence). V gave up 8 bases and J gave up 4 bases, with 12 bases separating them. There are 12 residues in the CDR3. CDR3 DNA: TGTGCCAGCGGATTCACTAGGTACGAGCAGTACTTC. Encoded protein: CASGFTRYEQYF.

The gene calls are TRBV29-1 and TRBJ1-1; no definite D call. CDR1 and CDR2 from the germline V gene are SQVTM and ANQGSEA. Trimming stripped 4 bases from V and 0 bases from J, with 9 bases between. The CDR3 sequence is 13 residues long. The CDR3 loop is CSVVWQLNTEAFF. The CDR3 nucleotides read TGCAGCGTTGTATGGCAACTGAACACTGAAGCTTTCTTT.

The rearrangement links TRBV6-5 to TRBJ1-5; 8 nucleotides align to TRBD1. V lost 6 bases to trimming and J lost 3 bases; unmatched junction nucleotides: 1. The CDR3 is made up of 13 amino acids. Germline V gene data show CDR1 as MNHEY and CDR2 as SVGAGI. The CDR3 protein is CASRGQANQPQHF. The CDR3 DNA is TGTGCCAGCAGGGGACAGGCCAATCAGCCCCAGCATTTT.

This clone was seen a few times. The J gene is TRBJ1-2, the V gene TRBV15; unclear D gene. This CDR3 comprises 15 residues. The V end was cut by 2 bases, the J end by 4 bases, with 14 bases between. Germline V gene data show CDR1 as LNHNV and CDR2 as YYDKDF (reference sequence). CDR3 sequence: CATSRISRSAYGYTF. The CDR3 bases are TGTGCCACCAGCAGAATCTCCAGGTCGGCCTATGGCTACACCTTC.

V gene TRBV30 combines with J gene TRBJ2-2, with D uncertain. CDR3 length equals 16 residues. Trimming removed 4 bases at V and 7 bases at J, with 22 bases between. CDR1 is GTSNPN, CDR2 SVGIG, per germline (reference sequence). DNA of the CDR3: TGTGCCTGGAAATTCGAGGATGATTTAAGACTCGGGGAGCTGTTTTTT. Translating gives CAWKFEDDLRLGELFF.

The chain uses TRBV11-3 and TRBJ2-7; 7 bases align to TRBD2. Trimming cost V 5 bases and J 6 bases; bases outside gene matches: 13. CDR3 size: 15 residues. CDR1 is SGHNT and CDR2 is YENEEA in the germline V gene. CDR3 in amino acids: CASSAETGGRPEQYF. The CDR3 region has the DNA TGTGCCAGCAGCGCGGAGACGGGAGGCCGCCCCGAGCAGTACTTC.

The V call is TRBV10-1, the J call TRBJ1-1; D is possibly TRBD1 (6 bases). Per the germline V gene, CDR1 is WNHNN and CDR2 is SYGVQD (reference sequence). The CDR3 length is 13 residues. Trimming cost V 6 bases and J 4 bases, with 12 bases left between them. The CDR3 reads CASSGQKFTEAFF. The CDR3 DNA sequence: TGCGCCAGCAGCGGACAGAAATTCACTGAAGCTTTCTTT.

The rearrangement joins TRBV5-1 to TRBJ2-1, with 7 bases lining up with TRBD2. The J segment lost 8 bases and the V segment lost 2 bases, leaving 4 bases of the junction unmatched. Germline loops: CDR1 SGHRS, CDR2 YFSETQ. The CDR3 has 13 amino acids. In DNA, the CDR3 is TGCGCCAGCAGCTTATCTAGCGGCTATGAGCAGTTCTTC. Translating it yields CASSLSSGYEQFF.

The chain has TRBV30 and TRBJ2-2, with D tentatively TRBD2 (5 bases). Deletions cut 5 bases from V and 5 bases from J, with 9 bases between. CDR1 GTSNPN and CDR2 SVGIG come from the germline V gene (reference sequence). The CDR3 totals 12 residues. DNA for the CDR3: TGTGCCTGGTTAGGCGGGACCGGGGAGCTGTTTTTT. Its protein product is CAWLGGTGELFF.